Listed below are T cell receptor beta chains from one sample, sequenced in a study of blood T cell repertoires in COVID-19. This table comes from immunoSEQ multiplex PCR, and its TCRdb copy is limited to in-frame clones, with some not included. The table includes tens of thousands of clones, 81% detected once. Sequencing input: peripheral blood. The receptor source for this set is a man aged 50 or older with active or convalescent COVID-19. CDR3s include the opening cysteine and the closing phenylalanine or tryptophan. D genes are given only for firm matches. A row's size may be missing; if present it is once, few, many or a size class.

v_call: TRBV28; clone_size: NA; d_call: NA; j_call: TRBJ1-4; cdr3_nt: TGTGCCAGCCGTGAACAGGGAGCAACTAATGAAAAACTGTTTTTT; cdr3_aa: CASREQGATNEKLFF
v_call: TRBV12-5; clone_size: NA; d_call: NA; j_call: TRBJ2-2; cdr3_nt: TGTGCTAGTGGTTGGGGGGCCGGGGAGCTGTTTTTT; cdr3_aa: CASGWGAGELFF
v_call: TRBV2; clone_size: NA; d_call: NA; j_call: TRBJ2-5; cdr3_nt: TGTGCCAGCAGTGAAGCGTGGACATCGGAGACCCAGTACTTC; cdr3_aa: CASSEAWTSETQYF
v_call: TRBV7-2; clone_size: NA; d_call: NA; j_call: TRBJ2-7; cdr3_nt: TGTGCCAGCAGCTTCGCCGGGGGAAAGGACGAGCAGTACTTC; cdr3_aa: CASSFAGGKDEQYF
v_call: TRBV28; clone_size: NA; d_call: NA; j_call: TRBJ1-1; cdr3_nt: TGTGCCAGCAGTTTTCTTATGGGAGGGGACACTGAAGCTTTCTTT; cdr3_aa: CASSFLMGGDTEAFF
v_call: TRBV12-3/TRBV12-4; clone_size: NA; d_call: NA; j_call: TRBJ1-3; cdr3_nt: TGTGCGACCGGGGAGTTCTCTGGAAACACCATATATTTT; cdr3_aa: CATGEFSGNTIYF
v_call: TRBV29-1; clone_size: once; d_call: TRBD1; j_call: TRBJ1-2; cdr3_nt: TGCAGCGTCGAGAGCCCGACAGGGGGCTATGGCTACACCTTC; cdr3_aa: CSVESPTGGYGYTF
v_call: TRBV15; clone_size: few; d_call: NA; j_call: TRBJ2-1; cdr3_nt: TGTGCCACCAGCAGAGATCAGAACGATGAGCAGTTCTTC; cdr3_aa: CATSRDQNDEQFF
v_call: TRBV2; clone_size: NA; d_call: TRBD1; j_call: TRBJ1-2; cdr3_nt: TGTGCCAGCAGTGAATTTGTATTTGTAGGGGGCGGTCCAAACTATGGCTACACCTTC; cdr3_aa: CASSEFVFVGGGPNYGYTF
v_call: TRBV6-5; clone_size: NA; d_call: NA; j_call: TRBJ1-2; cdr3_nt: TGTGCCAGCAGGAGAACTGAGGGAAACTATGGCTACACCTTC; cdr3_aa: CASRRTEGNYGYTF
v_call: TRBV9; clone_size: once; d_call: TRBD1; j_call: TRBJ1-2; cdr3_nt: TGTGCCAGCAGCCCTAGTGGGACAGGGAGCTATGGCTACACCTTC; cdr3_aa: CASSPSGTGSYGYTF
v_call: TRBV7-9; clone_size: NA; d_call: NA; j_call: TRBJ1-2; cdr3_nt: TGTGCCAGCAGCCTGGGACACGACCTTTATGGCTACACCTTC; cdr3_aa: CASSLGHDLYGYTF
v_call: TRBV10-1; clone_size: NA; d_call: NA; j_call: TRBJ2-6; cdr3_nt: TGCGCCAGCAGTGACAGAAACTCTGGGGCCAACGTCCTGACTTTC; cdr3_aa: CASSDRNSGANVLTF
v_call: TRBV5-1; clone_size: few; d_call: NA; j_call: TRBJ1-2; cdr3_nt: TGCGCCAGCAGCCGCTTAAGCACAGGAGAGGATGGCTACACCTTC; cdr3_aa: CASSRLSTGEDGYTF
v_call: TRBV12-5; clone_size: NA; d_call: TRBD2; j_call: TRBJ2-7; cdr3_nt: TGTGCTAGTGGTTGGGTAAAGGGACTAGCGGCCTACGAGCAGTACTTC; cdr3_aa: CASGWVKGLAAYEQYF
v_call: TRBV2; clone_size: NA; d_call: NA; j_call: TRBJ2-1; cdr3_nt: TGTGCCAGCAGTACAGGGCTTATGGATGAGCAGTTCTTC; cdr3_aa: CASSTGLMDEQFF